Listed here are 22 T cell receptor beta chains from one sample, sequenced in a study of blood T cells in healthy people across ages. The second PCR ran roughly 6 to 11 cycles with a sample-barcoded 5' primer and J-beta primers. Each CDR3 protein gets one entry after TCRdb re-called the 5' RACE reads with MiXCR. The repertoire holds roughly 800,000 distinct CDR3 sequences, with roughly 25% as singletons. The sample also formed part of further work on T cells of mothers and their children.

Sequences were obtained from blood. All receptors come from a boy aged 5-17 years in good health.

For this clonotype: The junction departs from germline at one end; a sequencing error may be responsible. The CDR3 sequence is CASTRAGGSSYEQCF. CDR3 bases: TGTGCCAGCACTCGGGCGGGGGGCAGCTCCTACGAGCAGTGCTTC. V usage is TRBV7-9 and J usage is TRBJ2-7; 8 positions agree with TRBD2. CDR1 and CDR2 from the germline V gene are SEHNR and FQNEAQ (reference sequence). CDR3 length equals 15 residues.

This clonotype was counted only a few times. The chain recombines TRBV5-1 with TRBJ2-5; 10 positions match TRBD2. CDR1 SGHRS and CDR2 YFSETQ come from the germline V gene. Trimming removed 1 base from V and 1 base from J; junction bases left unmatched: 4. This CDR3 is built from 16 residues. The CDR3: CASSLTSGDLQETQYF. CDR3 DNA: TGCGCCAGCAGCTTGACTAGCGGGGACCTCCAAGAGACCCAGTACTTC.

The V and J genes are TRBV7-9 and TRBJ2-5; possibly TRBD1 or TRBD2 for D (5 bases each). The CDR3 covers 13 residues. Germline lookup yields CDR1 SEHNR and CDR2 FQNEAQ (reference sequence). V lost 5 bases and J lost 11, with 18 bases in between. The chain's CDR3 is CASSTGTNIAQYF. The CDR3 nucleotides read TGTGCCAGCAGCACCGGGACCAACATAGCTCAGTACTTC.

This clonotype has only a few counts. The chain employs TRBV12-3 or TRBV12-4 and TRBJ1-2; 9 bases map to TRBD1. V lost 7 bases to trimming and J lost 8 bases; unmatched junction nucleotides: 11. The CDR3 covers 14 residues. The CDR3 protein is CASNYRDRVSGYTF. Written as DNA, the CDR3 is TGTGCCAGCAATTACCGGGACAGGGTCTCAGGCTACACCTTC.

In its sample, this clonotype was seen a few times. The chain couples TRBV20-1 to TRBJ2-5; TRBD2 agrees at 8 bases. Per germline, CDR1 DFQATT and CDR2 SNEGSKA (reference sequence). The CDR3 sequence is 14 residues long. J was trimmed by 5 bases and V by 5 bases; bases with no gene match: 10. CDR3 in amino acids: CSARSAGGWETQYF. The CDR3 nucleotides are TGCAGTGCTCGATCGGCGGGGGGTTGGGAGACCCAGTACTTC.

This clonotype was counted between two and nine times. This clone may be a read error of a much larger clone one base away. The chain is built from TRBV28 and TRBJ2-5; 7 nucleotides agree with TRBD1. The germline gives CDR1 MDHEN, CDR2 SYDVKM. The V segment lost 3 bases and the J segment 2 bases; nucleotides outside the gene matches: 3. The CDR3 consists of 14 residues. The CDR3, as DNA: TGTGCCAGCAGTTTCACAGGGGCGCAAGAGACCCAGTACTTC. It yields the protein CASSFTGAQETQYF.

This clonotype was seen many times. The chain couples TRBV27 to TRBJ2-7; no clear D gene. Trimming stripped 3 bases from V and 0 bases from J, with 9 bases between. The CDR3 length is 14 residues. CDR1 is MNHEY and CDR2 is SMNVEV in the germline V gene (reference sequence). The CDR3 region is CASSFGPSSYEQYF. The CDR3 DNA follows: TGTGCCAGCAGTTTTGGGCCTAGCTCCTACGAGCAGTACTTC.

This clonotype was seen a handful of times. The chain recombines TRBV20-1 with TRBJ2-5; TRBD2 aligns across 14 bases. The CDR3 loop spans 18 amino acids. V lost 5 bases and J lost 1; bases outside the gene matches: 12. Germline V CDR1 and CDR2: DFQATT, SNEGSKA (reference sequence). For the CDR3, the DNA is TGCAGTGCTCCCGGGACTAGCGGGGGTTTCCCCGTCCAAGAGACCCAGTACTTC. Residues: CSAPGTSGGFPVQETQYF.

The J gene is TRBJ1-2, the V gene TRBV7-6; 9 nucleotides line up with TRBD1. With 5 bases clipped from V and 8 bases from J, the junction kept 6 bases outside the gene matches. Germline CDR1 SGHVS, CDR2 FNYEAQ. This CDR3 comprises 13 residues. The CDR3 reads CASSLRDREGYTF. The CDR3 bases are TGTGCCAGCAGCCTCCGGGACAGGGAAGGCTACACCTTC. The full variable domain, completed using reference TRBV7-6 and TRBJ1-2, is GAGVSQSPRYKVTKRGQDVALRCDPISGHVSLYWYRQALGQGPEFLTYFNYEAQQDKSGLPNDRFSAERPEGSISTLTIQRTEQRDSAMYRCASSLRDREGYTFGSGTRLTVV.

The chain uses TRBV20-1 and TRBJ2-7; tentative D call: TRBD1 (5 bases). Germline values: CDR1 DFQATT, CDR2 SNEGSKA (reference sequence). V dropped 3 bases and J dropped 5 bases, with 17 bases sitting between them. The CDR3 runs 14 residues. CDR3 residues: CSASSSGIVNEQYF. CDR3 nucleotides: TGCAGTGCTAGTAGTTCAGGGATCGTCAACGAGCAGTACTTC.

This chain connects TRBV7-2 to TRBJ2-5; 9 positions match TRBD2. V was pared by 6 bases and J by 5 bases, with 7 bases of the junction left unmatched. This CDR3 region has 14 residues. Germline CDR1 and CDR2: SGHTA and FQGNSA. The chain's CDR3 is CASRKAGGGETQYF. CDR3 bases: TGTGCCAGCAGGAAAGCGGGGGGAGGTGAGACCCAGTACTTC.

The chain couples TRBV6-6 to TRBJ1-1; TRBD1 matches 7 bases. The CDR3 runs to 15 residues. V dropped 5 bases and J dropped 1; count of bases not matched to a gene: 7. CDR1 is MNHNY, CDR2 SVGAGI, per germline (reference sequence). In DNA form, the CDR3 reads TGTGCCAGCAGTCTCGACCGGGACAGGAACACTGAAGCTTTCTTT. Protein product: CASSLDRDRNTEAFF.

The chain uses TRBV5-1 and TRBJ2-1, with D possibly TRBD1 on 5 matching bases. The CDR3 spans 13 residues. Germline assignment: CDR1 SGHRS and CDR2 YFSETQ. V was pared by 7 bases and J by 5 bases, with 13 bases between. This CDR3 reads CASGRLGDNEQFF. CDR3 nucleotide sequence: TGCGCCAGCGGAAGGCTAGGGGACAATGAGCAGTTCTTC.

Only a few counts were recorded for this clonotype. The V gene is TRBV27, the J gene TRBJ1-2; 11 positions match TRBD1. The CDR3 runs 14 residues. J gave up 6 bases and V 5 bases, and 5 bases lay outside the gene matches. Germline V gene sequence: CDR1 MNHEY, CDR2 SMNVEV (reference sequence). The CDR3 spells CASSPRTGGHGYTF. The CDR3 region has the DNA TGTGCCAGCAGTCCGCGGACAGGGGGCCATGGCTACACCTTC.

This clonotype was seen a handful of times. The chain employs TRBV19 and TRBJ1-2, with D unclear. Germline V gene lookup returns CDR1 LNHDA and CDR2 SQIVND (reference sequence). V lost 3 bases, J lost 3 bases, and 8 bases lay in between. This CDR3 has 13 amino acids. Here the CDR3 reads CASSMDVDYGYTF. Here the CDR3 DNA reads TGTGCCAGTAGTATGGACGTGGACTATGGCTACACCTTC.

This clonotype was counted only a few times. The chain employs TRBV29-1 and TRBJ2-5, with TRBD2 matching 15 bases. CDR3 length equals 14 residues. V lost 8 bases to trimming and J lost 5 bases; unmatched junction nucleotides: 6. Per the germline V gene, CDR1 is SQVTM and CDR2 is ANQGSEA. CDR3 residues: CSMRTSGGAETQYF. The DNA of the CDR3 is TGCAGCATGAGGACTAGCGGGGGGGCGGAGACCCAGTACTTC. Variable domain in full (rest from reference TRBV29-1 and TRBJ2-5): SAVISQKPSRDICQRGTSLTIQCQVDSQVTMMFWYRQQPGQSLTLIATANQGSEATYESGFVIDKFPISRPNLTFSTLTVSNMSPEDSSIYLCSMRTSGGAETQYFGPGTRLLVL.

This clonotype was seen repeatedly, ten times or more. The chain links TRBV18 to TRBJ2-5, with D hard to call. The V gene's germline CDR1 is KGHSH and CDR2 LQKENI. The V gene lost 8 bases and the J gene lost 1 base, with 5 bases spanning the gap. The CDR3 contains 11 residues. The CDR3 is CASSPQETQYF. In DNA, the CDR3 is TGTGCCAGCAGCCCCCAAGAGACCCAGTACTTC.

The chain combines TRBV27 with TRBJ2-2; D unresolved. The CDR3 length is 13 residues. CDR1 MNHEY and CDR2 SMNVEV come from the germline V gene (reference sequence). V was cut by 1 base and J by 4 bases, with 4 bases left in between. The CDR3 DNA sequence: TGTGCCAGCAGTTTATTGGCCACCGGGGAGCTGTTTTTT. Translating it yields CASSLLATGELFF.

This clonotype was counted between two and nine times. The DNA for the CDR3 is TGCAGTGCTAGAGGCCCGGGAGGGGAGTCAGAGACCCAGTACTTC. Amino acids: CSARGPGGESETQYF. V and J are TRBV20-1 and TRBJ2-5; 8 bases line up with TRBD2. The CDR3 covers 15 residues. Per the germline V gene, CDR1 is DFQATT and CDR2 is SNEGSKA (reference sequence). Trimming took 1 base from V and 4 from J; bases not matched to a gene: 8.

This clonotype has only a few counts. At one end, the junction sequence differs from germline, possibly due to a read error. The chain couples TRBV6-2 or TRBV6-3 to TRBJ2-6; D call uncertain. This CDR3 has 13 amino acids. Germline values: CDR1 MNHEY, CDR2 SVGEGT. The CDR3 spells CASTYSGANVLTF. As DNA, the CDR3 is TGTGCCAGCACTTACTCTGGGGCCAACGTCCTGACTTTC.

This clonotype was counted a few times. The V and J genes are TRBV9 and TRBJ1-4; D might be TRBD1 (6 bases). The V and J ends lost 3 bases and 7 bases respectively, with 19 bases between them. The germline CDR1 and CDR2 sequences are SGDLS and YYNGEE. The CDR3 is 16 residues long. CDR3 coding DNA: TGTGCCAGCAGCGCCCCAGTCGGGGGCGGGAGTGAAAAACTGTTTTTT. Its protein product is CASSAPVGGGSEKLFF. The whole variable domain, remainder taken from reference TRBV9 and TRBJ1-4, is DSGVTQTPKHLITATGQRVTLRCSPRSGDLSVYWYQQSLDQGLQFLIQYYNGEERAKGNILERFSAQQFPDLHSELNLSSLELGDSALYFCASSAPVGGGSEKLFFGSGTQLSVL.

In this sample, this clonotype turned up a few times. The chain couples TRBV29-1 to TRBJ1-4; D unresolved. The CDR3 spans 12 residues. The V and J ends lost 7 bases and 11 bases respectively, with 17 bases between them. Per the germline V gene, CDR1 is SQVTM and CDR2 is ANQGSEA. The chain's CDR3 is CSASTGNGKLFF. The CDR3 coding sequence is TGCAGCGCATCGACGGGTAACGGGAAACTGTTTTTT.